This paragraph reports one T cell receptor beta chain. The antigen is undetermined. PCR was performed using 60 Vbeta and 13 Jbeta primers. Clones were sequenced by immunoSEQ multiplex PCR, and TCRdb holds only the in-frame ones, with some missing. The sample comprises under 200,000 clones, more than 80% of which are singletons, and about 1.9% rests with the top ten. The sample comes from a study of cytomegalovirus exposure and HLA in healthy donors. Study-level points and caveats: Across all donors, roughly uniform sequencing depth was an assumption of the presence/absence analyses. Cytomegalovirus association was assigned to under 200 TCR beta chains. In a later analysis, CMV-associated beta chains were mostly HLA-associated, it appeared.

There are 17 residues in the CDR3. The germline V gene has CDR1 MGHRA and CDR2 YSYEKL. Trimming shortened V by 0 bases and J by 0 bases, and 12 bases separated the two germline ends. Sequencing input: PBMCs. The chain couples TRBV4-1 to TRBJ2-1; D may be TRBD2 (5 bases). This TCR came from a woman aged 18-29 years in good health and CMV-seronegative. The CDR3 is CASSQDPPGSSYNEQFF. In DNA form, the CDR3 reads TGCGCCAGCAGCCAAGACCCCCCGGGAAGCTCCTACAATGAGCAGTTCTTC.